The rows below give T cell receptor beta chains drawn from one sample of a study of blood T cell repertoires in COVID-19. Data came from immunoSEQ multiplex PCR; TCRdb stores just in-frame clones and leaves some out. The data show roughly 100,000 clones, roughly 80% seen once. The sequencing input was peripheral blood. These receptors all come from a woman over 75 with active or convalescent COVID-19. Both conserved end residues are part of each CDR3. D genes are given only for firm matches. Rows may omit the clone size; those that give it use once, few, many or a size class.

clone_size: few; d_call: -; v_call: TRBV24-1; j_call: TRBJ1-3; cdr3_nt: TGTGCCACCAGAGAAAGGGCAGGGGCCAGCCGGGACGGAAACACCATATATTTT; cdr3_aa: CATRERAGASRDGNTIYF
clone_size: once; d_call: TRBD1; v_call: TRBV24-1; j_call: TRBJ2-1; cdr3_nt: TGTGCCACCTCCCCGGGACAGGGATACAATGAGCAGTTCTTC; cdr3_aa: CATSPGQGYNEQFF
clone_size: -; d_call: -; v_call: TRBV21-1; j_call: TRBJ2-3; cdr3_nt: TGTGCCAGCAGCAAAGCGCTAGCCGATACGCAGTATTTT; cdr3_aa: CASSKALADTQYF
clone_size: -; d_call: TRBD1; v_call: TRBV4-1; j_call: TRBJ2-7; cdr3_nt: TGCGCCAGCAGCCAAGGGGACAGAGGGGTTTCTAGGCAGTACTTC; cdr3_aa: CASSQGDRGVSRQYF
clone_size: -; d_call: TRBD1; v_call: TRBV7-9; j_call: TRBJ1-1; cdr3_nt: TGTGCCAGCAGCTTAGGGGACAGGGTTGGCACTGAAGCTTTCTTT; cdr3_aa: CASSLGDRVGTEAFF
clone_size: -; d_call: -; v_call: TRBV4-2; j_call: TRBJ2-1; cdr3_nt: TGTGCCAGCAGCCAAGTGGGCGGGACGGCCAATGAGCAGTTCTTC; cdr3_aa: CASSQVGGTANEQFF
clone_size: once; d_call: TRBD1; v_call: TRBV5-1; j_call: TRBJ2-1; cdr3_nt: TGCGCCAGCACCGAGACAGGGTTTTTGTTAAGCTCCTACAATGAGCAGTTCTTC; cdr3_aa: CASTETGFLLSSYNEQFF
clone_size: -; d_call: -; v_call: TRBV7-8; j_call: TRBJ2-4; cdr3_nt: TGTGCCAGCAGCTTAGCCGGGGTGAAAAACATTCAGTACTTC; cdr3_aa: CASSLAGVKNIQYF
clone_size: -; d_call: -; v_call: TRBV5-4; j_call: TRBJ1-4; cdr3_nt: TGTGCCAGCAGCTCGGGCAGGGCCAGCGAAAAACTGTTTTTT; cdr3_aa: CASSSGRASEKLFF
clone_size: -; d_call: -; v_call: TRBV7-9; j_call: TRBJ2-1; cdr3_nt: TGTGCTTCGGATGGGGCCTTTGACAATGAGCAGTTCTTC; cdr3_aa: CASDGAFDNEQFF
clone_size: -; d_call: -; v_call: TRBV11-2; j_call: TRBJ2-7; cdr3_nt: TGTGCCAGCAGCTTAGGAGTCTTCTCCTACGAGCAGTACTTC; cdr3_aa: CASSLGVFSYEQYF
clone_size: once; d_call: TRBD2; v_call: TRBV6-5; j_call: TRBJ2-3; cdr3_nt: TGTGCCAGCAGTTACCTTGGGGGGGGCACAGATACGCAGTATTTT; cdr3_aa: CASSYLGGGTDTQYF
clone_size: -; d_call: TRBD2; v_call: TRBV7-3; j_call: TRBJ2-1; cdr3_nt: TGTGCCAGCAGCTTAGGACTAGCGGCAAACAATGAGCAGTTCTTC; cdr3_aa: CASSLGLAANNEQFF
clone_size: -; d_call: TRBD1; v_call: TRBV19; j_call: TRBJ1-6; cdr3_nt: TGTGCCAGTAGTATAGATTACAGGGGGCGAAGTAATTCACCCCTCCACTTT; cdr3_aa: CASSIDYRGRSNSPLHF
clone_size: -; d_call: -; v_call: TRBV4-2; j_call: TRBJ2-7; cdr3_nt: TGTGCCAGCAGCCAAGCGTCGGCTTTGGGACTCGTACCTTACGAGCAGTACTTC; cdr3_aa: CASSQASALGLVPYEQYF
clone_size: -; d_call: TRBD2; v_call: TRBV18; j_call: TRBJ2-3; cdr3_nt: TGTGCCAGCTCACGTGCTAGCGGGGACACAGATACGCAGTATTTT; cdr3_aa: CASSRASGDTDTQYF
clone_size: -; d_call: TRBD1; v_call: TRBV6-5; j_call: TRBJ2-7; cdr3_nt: TGTGCCAGCAGTTCCCCGGGGCAGGGGGCCTACGAGCAGTACTTC; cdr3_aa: CASSSPGQGAYEQYF
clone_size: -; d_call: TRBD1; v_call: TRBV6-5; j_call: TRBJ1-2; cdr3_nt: TGTGCCAGCAGATCCAGCGACAGGGCTTCCTATGGCTACACCTTC; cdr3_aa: CASRSSDRASYGYTF
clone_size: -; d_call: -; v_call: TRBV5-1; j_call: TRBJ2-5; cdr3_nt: TGCGCCAGCAGCTTTGGGAGGCGGGAGACCCAGTACTTC; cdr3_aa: CASSFGRRETQYF
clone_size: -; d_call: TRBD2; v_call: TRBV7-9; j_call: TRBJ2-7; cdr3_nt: TGTGCCAGCAGCTTAAGCGGGGGGGCCTACGAGCAGTACTTC; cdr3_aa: CASSLSGGAYEQYF
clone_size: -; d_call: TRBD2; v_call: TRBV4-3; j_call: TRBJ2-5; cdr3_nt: TGCGCCAGCAGCCAAGATACTCCGGGGGGGACCCAAGAGACCCAGTACTTC; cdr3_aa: CASSQDTPGGTQETQYF
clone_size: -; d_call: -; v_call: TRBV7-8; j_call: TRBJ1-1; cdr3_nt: TGTGCCAGCAGCTTAGCGCAGGGTGGCACTGAAGCTTTCTTT; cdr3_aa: CASSLAQGGTEAFF
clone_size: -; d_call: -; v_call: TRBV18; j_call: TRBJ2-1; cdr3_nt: TGTGCCAGCTCACCCTCGCAGGGGCGCTACAATGAGCAGTTCTTC; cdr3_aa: CASSPSQGRYNEQFF
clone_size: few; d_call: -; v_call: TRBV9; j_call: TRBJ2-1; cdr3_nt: TGTGCCAGCAGCGTCCGGAGGGAGAGGATGACCTACAATGAGCAGTTCTTC; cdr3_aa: CASSVRRERMTYNEQFF
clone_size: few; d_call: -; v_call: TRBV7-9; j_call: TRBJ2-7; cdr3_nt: TGTGCCAGCAGCGCTCAGTCCTCGCAGTACTTC; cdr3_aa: CASSAQSSQYF
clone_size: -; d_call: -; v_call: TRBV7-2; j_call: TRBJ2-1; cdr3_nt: TGTGCCAGCAGCTTTACAGGGAGCTCCTACAATGAGCAGTTCTTC; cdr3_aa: CASSFTGSSYNEQFF
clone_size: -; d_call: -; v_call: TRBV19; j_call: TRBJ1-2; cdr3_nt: TGTGCCAGTAGTATAAGGCCCCGGGGGGCCTTTGGCTATGGCTACACCTTC; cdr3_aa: CASSIRPRGAFGYGYTF
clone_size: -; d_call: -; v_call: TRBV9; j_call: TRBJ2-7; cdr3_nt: TGTGCCAGCAGCGTAGCTGGGGACACGTCCTACGAGCAGTACTTC; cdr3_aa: CASSVAGDTSYEQYF
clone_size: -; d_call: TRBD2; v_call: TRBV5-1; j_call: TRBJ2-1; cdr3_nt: TGCGCCAGCAGCCCCATGAGCGGGGGAAACAATGAGCAGTTCTTC; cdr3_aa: CASSPMSGGNNEQFF
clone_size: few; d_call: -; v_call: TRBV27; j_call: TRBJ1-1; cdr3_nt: TGTGCCAGCAGTTTATTAGAGAACACTGAAGCTTTCTTT; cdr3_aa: CASSLLENTEAFF
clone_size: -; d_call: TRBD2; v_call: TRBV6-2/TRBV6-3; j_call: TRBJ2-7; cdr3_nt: TGTGCCAGCAGTGCGGGACTAGCGGGGGCTAGCTACGAGCAGTACTTC; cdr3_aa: CASSAGLAGASYEQYF
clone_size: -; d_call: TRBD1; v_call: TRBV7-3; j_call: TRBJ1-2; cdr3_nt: TGTGCCAGCAGCTTAACTCCGCTTACGACAGGGGACTATGGCTACACCTTC; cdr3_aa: CASSLTPLTTGDYGYTF
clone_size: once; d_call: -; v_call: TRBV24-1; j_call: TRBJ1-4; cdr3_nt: TGTGCCACCAGTGATCCCAGGGTCTCGTCTGAAAAACTGTTTTTT; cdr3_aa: CATSDPRVSSEKLFF
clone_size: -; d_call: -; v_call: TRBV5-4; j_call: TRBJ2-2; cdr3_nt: TGTGCCAGCAGCTTTTCCGGGGGAGCCGGGGAGCTGTTTTTT; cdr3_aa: CASSFSGGAGELFF
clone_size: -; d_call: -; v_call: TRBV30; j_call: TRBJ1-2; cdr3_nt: TGTGCCTGGAGCGGGACTCCAGAAACCCTCGGCACCTTC; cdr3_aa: CAWSGTPETLGTF
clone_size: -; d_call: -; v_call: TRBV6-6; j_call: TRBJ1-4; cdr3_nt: TGTGCCAGCAGGGGGGACTCGGTGTTTAATGAAAAACTGTTTTTT; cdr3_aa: CASRGDSVFNEKLFF
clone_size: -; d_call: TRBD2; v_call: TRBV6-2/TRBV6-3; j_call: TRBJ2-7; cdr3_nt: TGTGCCAGCAGTCCGGCCGGGACTAGCTCCTACGAGCAGTACTTC; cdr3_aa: CASSPAGTSSYEQYF
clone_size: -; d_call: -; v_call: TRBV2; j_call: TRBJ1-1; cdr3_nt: TGTGCCAGCAGATTAGAGGAAAAGAACACTGAAGCTTTCTTT; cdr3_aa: CASRLEEKNTEAFF
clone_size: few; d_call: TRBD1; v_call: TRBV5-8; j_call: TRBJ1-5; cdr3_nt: TGTGCCAGCGCTGGGCGGACAGGGATGAATCAGCCCCAGCATTTT; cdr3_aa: CASAGRTGMNQPQHF
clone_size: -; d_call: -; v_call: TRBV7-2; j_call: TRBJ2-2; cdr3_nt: TGTGCCAGCAGCTTAGCGCAGGGAGCGGGCACCGGGGAGCTGTTTTTT; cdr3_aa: CASSLAQGAGTGELFF
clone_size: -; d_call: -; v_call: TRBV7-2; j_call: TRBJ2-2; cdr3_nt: TGTGCCAGCAGCTTAAGCTTTCCCGGGGAGCTGTTTTTT; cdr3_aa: CASSLSFPGELFF
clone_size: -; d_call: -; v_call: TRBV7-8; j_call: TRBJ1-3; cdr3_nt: TGTGCCAGCAGTCGGGACATCTCTGGAAACACCATATATTTT; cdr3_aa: CASSRDISGNTIYF
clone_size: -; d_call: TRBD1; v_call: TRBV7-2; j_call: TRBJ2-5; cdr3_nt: TGTGCCAGCAGCTTAACAGGGGAAGAGACCCAGTACTTC; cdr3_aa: CASSLTGEETQYF
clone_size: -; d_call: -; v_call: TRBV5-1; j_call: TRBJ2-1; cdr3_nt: TGCGCCAGCAAGGAAGGAGCCGCCTACAATGAGCAGTTCTTC; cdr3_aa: CASKEGAAYNEQFF
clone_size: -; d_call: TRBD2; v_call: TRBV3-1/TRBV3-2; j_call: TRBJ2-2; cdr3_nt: TGTGCCAGCAGCCTATTATCGACACTAGCGGGGGGAACCGGGGAGCTGTTTTTT; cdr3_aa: CASSLLSTLAGGTGELFF
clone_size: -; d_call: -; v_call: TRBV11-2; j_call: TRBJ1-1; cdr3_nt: TGTGCCAGCAGCAGAGGACGGAGGGACACTGAAGCTTTCTTT; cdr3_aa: CASSRGRRDTEAFF
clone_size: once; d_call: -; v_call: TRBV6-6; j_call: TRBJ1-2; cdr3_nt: TGTGCCAGCAGTCTCCCCTCGACAGGCCCCCTATCCGGCTACACCTTC; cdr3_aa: CASSLPSTGPLSGYTF
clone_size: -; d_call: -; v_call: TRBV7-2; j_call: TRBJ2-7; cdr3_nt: TGTGCCAGCAGCTTAGGGATGGGCGGGTACTACGAGCAGTACTTC; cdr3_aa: CASSLGMGGYYEQYF
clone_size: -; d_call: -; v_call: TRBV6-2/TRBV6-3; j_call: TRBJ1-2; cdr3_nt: TGTGCCAGCAGTTTTTCTAGTATCGATGGCTACACCTTC; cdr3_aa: CASSFSSIDGYTF
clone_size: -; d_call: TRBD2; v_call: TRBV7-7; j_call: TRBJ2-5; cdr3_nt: TGTGCTAGCAGCTTAGGACTAGCGGGAGCGGAGACCCAGTACTTC; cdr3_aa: CASSLGLAGAETQYF
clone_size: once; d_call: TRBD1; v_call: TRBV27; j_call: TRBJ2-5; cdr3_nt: TGTGCCAGCAGTTTACAGGGGGCAATCCAAGAGACCCAGTACTTC; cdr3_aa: CASSLQGAIQETQYF
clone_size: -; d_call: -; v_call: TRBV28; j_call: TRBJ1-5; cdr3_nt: TGTGCCAGCAGTTTACGGACATATTATAGCAATCAGCCCCAGCATTTT; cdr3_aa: CASSLRTYYSNQPQHF
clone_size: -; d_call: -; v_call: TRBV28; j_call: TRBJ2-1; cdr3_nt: TGTGCCACCATGGGGGGAGGCCGATACAATGAGCAGTTCTTC; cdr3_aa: CATMGGGRYNEQFF
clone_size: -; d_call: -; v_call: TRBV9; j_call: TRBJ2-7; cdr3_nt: TGTGCCAGCAGTCCAAACACAGGGTTGTACGAGCAGTACTTC; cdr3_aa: CASSPNTGLYEQYF
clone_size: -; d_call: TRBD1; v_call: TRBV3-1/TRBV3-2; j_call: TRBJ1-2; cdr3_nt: TGTGCCAGCAGCCGAATGGGACAGAACTATGGCTACACCTTC; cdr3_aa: CASSRMGQNYGYTF
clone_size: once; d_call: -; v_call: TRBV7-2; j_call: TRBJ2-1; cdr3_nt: TGTGCCAGCAGCTCCCGCCGCCTCAGGGGCCAATCGGGTCACAATGAGCAGTTCTTC; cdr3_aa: CASSSRRLRGQSGHNEQFF
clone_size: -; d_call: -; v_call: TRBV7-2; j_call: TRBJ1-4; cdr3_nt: TGTGCCAGCAGCTCAGGGGTTGGTAATGAAAAACTGTTTTTT; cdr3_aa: CASSSGVGNEKLFF